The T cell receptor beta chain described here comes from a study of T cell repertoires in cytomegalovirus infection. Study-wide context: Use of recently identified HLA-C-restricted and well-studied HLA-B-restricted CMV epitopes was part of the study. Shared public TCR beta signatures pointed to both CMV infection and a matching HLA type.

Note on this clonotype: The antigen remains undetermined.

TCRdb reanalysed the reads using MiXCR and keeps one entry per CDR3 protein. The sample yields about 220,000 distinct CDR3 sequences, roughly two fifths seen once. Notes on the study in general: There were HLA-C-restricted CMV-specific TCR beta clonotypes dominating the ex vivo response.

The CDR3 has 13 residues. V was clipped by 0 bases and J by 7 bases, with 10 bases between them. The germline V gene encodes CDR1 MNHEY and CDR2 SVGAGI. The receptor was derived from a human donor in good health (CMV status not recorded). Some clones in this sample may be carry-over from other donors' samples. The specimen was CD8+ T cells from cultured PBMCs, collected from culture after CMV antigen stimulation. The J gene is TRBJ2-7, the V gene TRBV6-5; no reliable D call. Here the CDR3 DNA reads TGTGCCAGCAGTTACTCCGACACGGTGGAGCAGTACTTC. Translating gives CASSYSDTVEQYF.